Shown below are 26 T cell receptor beta chains from a single sample sequenced in a study of radiotherapy plus CTLA-4 blockade in lung cancer. Only in-frame clones appear in the TCRdb table, and some are missing; sequencing was by immunoSEQ multiplex PCR. The sample has tens of thousands of clones; 73% are singletons. The input for sequencing was peripheral blood, taken from a patient treated with radiotherapy plus ipilimumab. The receptors here all came from a human donor with non-small cell lung cancer who had a complete response to radiotherapy plus ipilimumab.

The chain combines TRBV5-4 with TRBJ2-7; tentatively, D is TRBD1 (6 bases). The CDR3 sequence is 13 residues long. Germline V gene data show CDR1 as SGHNT and CDR2 as YYREEE (reference sequence). Trimming took off 4 bases at V and 4 bases at J, with 12 bases between the two ends. The CDR3 reads CASSQGNNYEQYF. DNA of the CDR3: TGTGCCAGCAGCCAGGGGAACAATTACGAGCAGTACTTC.

This clone was picked up a small number of times. V gene TRBV7-9 combines with J gene TRBJ2-7, with D possibly matching TRBD1 (5 bases). The CDR3 contains 14 residues. The V gene lost 5 bases and the J gene lost 0 bases, with 11 bases spanning the gap. Germline CDR1 is SEHNR and CDR2 is FQNEAQ (reference sequence). CDR3: CASSVRDSSYEQYF. CDR3 DNA sequence: TGTGCCAGCAGCGTCAGGGATAGCTCCTACGAGCAGTACTTC.

The rearrangement joins TRBV28 to TRBJ2-1, with a tentative D call TRBD2 (6 bases). Trimming shortened V by 3 bases and J by 9 bases, and 27 bases separated the two germline ends. Germline CDR1 MDHEN, CDR2 SYDVKM. The CDR3 spans 18 residues. The CDR3 protein is CASSFYSGASVWRSEQFF. The CDR3 DNA reads TGTGCCAGCAGTTTTTATAGCGGTGCGTCTGTTTGGCGCAGTGAGCAGTTCTTC.

CDR3 sequence: CASSLADKAYEQYF. CDR3 nucleotides: TGTGCCAGCTCCCTAGCGGACAAGGCCTACGAGCAGTACTTC. The chain couples TRBV18 to TRBJ2-7; 7 nucleotides match TRBD2. Per the germline V gene, CDR1 is KGHSH and CDR2 is LQKENI. The CDR3 length is 14 residues. The V and J ends lost 6 bases and 2 bases, in that order; junction bases with no gene match: 7.

This clone is medium-sized within its sample. V usage is TRBV7-9 and J usage is TRBJ2-1; TRBD2 agrees at 11 bases. The length of the CDR3 is 16 residues. The V and J ends lost 5 bases and 5 bases, in that order; junction bases with no gene match: 8. The germline V gene has CDR1 SEHNR and CDR2 FQNEAQ (reference sequence). CDR3 bases: TGTGCCAGCAGCACCAGACTAGCGGGAAAGGACAATGAGCAGTTCTTC. Translated, it gives CASSTRLAGKDNEQFF.

This clone was counted between two and nine times. The V gene is TRBV2, the J gene TRBJ1-4; D not resolved. CDR3 length: 14 residues. Trimming shortened V by 7 bases and J by 4 bases, and 13 bases separated the two germline ends. The V gene's germline CDR1 is SNHLY and CDR2 FYNNEI. CDR3 sequence: CASTYSSYNEKLFF. CDR3 DNA: TGTGCCAGCACTTACAGTTCATATAATGAAAAACTGTTTTTT.

The rearrangement joins TRBV4-3 to TRBJ1-6, with 9 bases that match TRBD1. The J segment lost 9 bases and the V segment lost 0 bases, leaving 15 bases of the junction unmatched. The CDR3 has 19 amino acids. Looked up from germline, CDR1 is LGHNA and CDR2 is YSLEER. The CDR3 loop is CASSQDAIGELDRGSPLHF. As DNA, the CDR3 is TGCGCCAGCAGCCAAGATGCAATCGGGGAGTTGGACAGGGGTTCACCCCTCCACTTT.

The chain carries TRBV10-3 and TRBJ1-1, with 10 bases that match TRBD1. The V gene end was trimmed by 6 bases and the J gene end by 0 bases; junction bases not matched to a gene: 4. Germline loops: CDR1 ENHRY, CDR2 SYGVKD. There are 15 residues in the CDR3. The CDR3 DNA reads TGTGCCATCAGGGACAGGGGGACCATGAACACTGAAGCTTTCTTT. Translated: CAIRDRGTMNTEAFF.

The chain employs TRBV5-1 and TRBJ2-5; 8 nucleotides agree with TRBD2. Germline assignment: CDR1 SGHRS and CDR2 YFSETQ. The CDR3 runs 16 residues. The trim removed 1 base at V and 1 base at J, leaving 6 bases unmatched. CDR3 region: CASSLFGGAFQETQYF. The DNA for the CDR3 is TGCGCCAGCAGCTTGTTCGGGGGGGCGTTCCAAGAGACCCAGTACTTC.

The chain carries TRBV28 and TRBJ1-3; TRBD1 aligns across 8 bases. CDR1 is MDHEN and CDR2 is SYDVKM in the germline V gene. With V trimmed by 3 bases and J by 4 bases, 14 bases remained unmatched. This CDR3 region has 18 residues. CDR3 sequence (DNA): TGTGCCAGCAGTTTCCTCGGGGGAGGGGGGACAGGCGGAAACACCATATATTTT. Protein: CASSFLGGGGTGGNTIYF. Complete variable domain (other parts from reference TRBV28 and TRBJ1-3): DVKVTQSSRYLVKRTGEKVFLECVQDMDHENMFWYRQDPGLGLRLIYFSYDVKMKEKGDIPEGYSVSREKKERFSLILESASTNQTSMYLCASSFLGGGGTGGNTIYFGEGSWLTVV.

As to this clone: The junction and the germline gene differ at one end; a read error may be behind it. The chain links TRBV6-5 to TRBJ1-4; D is unresolved. Germline CDR1 and CDR2: MNHEY and SVGAGI. This CDR3 comprises 16 residues. The CDR3 DNA reads TGTGCCAGCAGCTACTCTACGGGTGCAACTAATGAAAAACTGTTTTTT. It codes for CASSYSTGATNEKLFF.

The chain joins TRBV6-5 to TRBJ1-2; the D is unclear. The CDR3 totals 12 residues. V lost 4 bases and J lost 1, with 4 bases in between. Looked up from germline, CDR1 is MNHEY and CDR2 is SVGAGI. CDR3 nucleotide sequence: TGTGCCAGCAGTTCAGATAACTATGGCTACACCTTC. Translation gives CASSSDNYGYTF.

The V gene is TRBV7-8, the J gene TRBJ1-1, with no clear D. Between the trimmed V and J ends, which lost 5 bases and 0 bases, there was a span of 13 bases. The CDR3 sequence is 15 residues long. From germline, CDR1 is SGHVS and CDR2 FQNEAQ. The CDR3 DNA follows: TGTGCCAGCAGCGCCCCCCTTACATTGAACACTGAAGCTTTCTTT. Residues: CASSAPLTLNTEAFF. Filled out from reference TRBV7-8 and TRBJ1-1, the complete variable domain reads GAGVSQSPRYKVAKRGQDVALRCDPISGHVSLFWYQQALGQGPEFLTYFQNEAQLDKSGLPSDRFFAERPEGSVSTLKIQRTQQEDSAVYLCASSAPLTLNTEAFFGQGTRLTVV.

The chain couples TRBV27 to TRBJ1-2; D remains unclear. The CDR3 spans 14 residues. Trimming took off 4 bases at V and 9 bases at J, with 18 bases between the two ends. CDR1 is MNHEY, CDR2 SMNVEV, per germline (reference sequence). CDR3 residues: CASSYARETTRYTF. In DNA form, the CDR3 reads TGTGCCAGCAGTTATGCCCGGGAGACAACTCGCTACACCTTC.

The DNA for the CDR3 is TGTGCCAGCAGCTTAGAAGGACACATTAACTATGGCTACACCTTC. Its translation: CASSLEGHINYGYTF. The gene calls are TRBV7-2 and TRBJ1-2; D may be TRBD1 (5 bases). The germline gives CDR1 SGHTA, CDR2 FQGNSA. This CDR3 is 15 amino acids long. V lost 1 base and J 1 base, leaving 10 bases between the germline ends.

This clone appeared a single time. The gene calls are TRBV4-2 and TRBJ2-1; D possibly corresponds to TRBD2 (5 bases). There are 14 residues in the CDR3. Germline V gene sequence: CDR1 LGHNA, CDR2 YNFKEQ. V shed 1 base and J shed 7 bases, with 11 bases lying between them. The CDR3 loop is CASSQGETLNEQFF. DNA for the CDR3: TGTGCCAGCAGCCAAGGGGAGACCCTAAATGAGCAGTTCTTC.

The sample holds one count of this clone. The chain joins TRBV5-1 to TRBJ1-2; 8 nucleotides agree with TRBD1. CDR1 is SGHRS, CDR2 YFSETQ, per germline. This CDR3 comprises 14 residues. The V gene end was trimmed by 3 bases and the J gene end by 4 bases; junction bases not matched to a gene: 5. CDR3 sequence reads: CASSSLGTGYGYTF. The DNA of the CDR3 is TGCGCCAGCAGCTCGCTAGGGACAGGCTATGGCTACACCTTC.

The chain joins TRBV6-6 to TRBJ1-3, with 9 bases matching TRBD1. Germline loops: CDR1 MNHNY, CDR2 SVGAGI (reference sequence). V trimming: 6 bases; J trimming: 6 bases; junction bases outside the gene matches: 12. The CDR3 has 16 residues. The CDR3 loop reads CASSPNTGGAENTIYF. CDR3 sequence (DNA): TGTGCCAGCAGCCCAAACACAGGGGGCGCAGAAAACACCATATATTTT.

V usage is TRBV18 and J usage is TRBJ1-2; 7 bases line up with TRBD1. This CDR3 contains 15 residues. With 3 bases clipped from V and 2 bases from J, the junction kept 6 bases outside the gene matches. Germline loops: CDR1 KGHSH, CDR2 LQKENI. The CDR3 here is CASSPSGGTNYGYTF. The CDR3, as DNA: TGTGCCAGCTCACCGTCAGGGGGTACAAACTATGGCTACACCTTC.

The chain uses TRBV19 and TRBJ1-5; TRBD1 agrees at 10 bases. The ends lost 5 bases at V and 6 bases at J; junction bases unmatched: 7. This CDR3 contains 15 residues. Germline loops: CDR1 LNHDA, CDR2 SQIVND (reference sequence). The CDR3: CASSGTGELGQPQHF. DNA for the CDR3: TGTGCCAGTAGTGGGACAGGGGAGCTCGGTCAGCCCCAGCATTTT.

V gene TRBV18 combines with J gene TRBJ2-5; perhaps TRBD1 as D (5 bases). The CDR3 has 14 amino acids. The V and J ends lost 1 base and 4 bases respectively, with 10 bases between them. Germline CDR1 reads KGHSH; CDR2 reads LQKENI. CDR3 region: CASSPQKGRETQYF. In DNA form, the CDR3 reads TGTGCCAGCTCACCACAGAAGGGGCGAGAGACCCAGTACTTC. The variable domain in full, with the rest retrieved from reference TRBV18 and TRBJ2-5, is NAGVMQNPRHLVRRRGQEARLRCSPMKGHSHVYWYRQLPEEGLKFMVYLQKENIIDESGMPKERFSAEFPKEGPSILRIQQVVRGDSAAYFCASSPQKGRETQYFGPGTRLLVL.

The chain links TRBV6-5 to TRBJ2-2; TRBD2 aligns across 8 bases. With V trimmed by 7 bases and J by 3 bases, 7 bases remained unmatched. Germline-derived CDR1 and CDR2 are MNHEY and SVGAGI. CDR3 length: 15 residues. The chain's CDR3 is CASTPRGVYTGELFF. The CDR3 coding sequence is TGTGCCAGCACCCCGCGGGGGGTGTACACCGGGGAGCTGTTTTTT.

This clone turned up a few times. The CDR3 DNA is TGTGCCAGCAGCCCCCTGATCCGGGTGGGCACTGAAGCTTTCTTT. This gives the protein CASSPLIRVGTEAFF. This chain connects TRBV7-2 to TRBJ1-1; no clear D. Between the trimmed V and J ends, which lost 5 bases and 4 bases, there was a span of 17 bases. Per germline, CDR1 SGHTA and CDR2 FQGNSA. This CDR3 comprises 15 residues. Using reference TRBV7-2 and TRBJ1-1 for the parts outside the CDR3, the full variable domain is GAGVSQSPSNKVTEKGKDVELRCDPISGHTALYWYRQSLGQGLEFLIYFQGNSAPDKSGLPSDRFSAERTGGSVSTLTIQRTQQEDSAVYLCASSPLIRVGTEAFFGQGTRLTVV.

This clone was recorded a few times. The J gene is TRBJ1-2, the V gene TRBV6-6; a weak D match, TRBD1 (5 bases). CDR3 length equals 15 residues. Germline-derived CDR1 and CDR2 are MNHNY and SVGAGI (reference sequence). V lost 6 bases to trimming and J lost 0 bases, with 14 bases between them. CDR3 nucleotides: TGTGCCAGCAGCCTCAAGGGGATAGCTAACTATGGCTACACCTTC. Its protein is CASSLKGIANYGYTF.

J is TRBJ1-5 and V is TRBV27; 7 bases are a match to TRBD1. This CDR3 region has 15 residues. The V and J ends lost 6 bases and 2 bases, in that order; junction bases with no gene match: 7. CDR1 is MNHEY and CDR2 is SMNVEV in the germline V gene (reference sequence). The CDR3 coding sequence is TGTGCCAGCAGAAGACAGGGAGGAGGCAATCAGCCCCAGCATTTT. This translates into CASRRQGGGNQPQHF.

The chain joins TRBV19 to TRBJ1-2; 8 nucleotides agree with TRBD1. CDR1 is LNHDA, CDR2 SQIVND, per germline (reference sequence). There are 16 residues in the CDR3. V shed 4 bases, J shed 0 bases, and the junction held 7 bases outside the gene matches. The CDR3 nucleotides read TGTGCCAGTAGTAGGGCAGGGGGCTCAGCTAACTATGGCTACACCTTC. Translated: CASSRAGGSANYGYTF.